A selection of T cell receptor beta chains follows, all from one sample in a study of CD8 T cells in ankylosing spondylitis. TCRdb recomputed calls from the 5' RACE reads with MiXCR, one row per CDR3 protein. The sample has about 220,000 distinct CDR3 sequences; 15% to 20% are singletons. The sequenced material came from blood, either unsorted or a sorted T cell fraction (not recorded which). These receptors all come from a male donor with ankylosing spondylitis. The CDR3 runs from the conserved cysteine through the conserved F or W. The D gene is left open where the match is weak. Clone size is stated in some rows and not others, as once, few, many or a class when expanded.

CDR3nt: TGTGCCAGCAGCCAACCTGGGACAGTACAGCCAGATACGCAGTATTTT
CDR3aa: CASSQPGTVQPDTQYF
j_gene: TRBJ2-3
abundance: -
d_gene: TRBD1
v_gene: TRBV14

CDR3nt: TGTGCCAGCAGCCCGGCGGAGCACACTGAAGCTTTCTTT
CDR3aa: CASSPAEHTEAFF
j_gene: TRBJ1-1
abundance: few
d_gene: -
v_gene: TRBV11-3

CDR3nt: TGCAGCGTTGAATGGGACATGTCCTCTCTGAACACTGAAGCTTTCTTT
CDR3aa: CSVEWDMSSLNTEAFF
j_gene: TRBJ1-1
abundance: few
d_gene: -
v_gene: TRBV29-1

CDR3nt: TGTGCCAGCAGCTTAGATACAGGGGGGCTCGAAGCTTTCTTT
CDR3aa: CASSLDTGGLEAFF
j_gene: TRBJ1-1
abundance: -
d_gene: TRBD1
v_gene: TRBV7-9

CDR3nt: TGCAGTGCTCGAGCCCCCTTCCTAGCGGACCCCTACGAGCAGTACTTC
CDR3aa: CSARAPFLADPYEQYF
j_gene: TRBJ2-7
abundance: few
d_gene: TRBD2
v_gene: TRBV20-1

CDR3nt: TGTGCCAGCAGTGAATGGGGGGACGAGCAGTACTTC
CDR3aa: CASSEWGDEQYF
j_gene: TRBJ2-7
abundance: -
d_gene: -
v_gene: TRBV2

CDR3nt: TGTGCCAGCAGCGTATTCCGGGACAGAAACTATGGCTACACCTTC
CDR3aa: CASSVFRDRNYGYTF
j_gene: TRBJ1-2
abundance: few
d_gene: TRBD1
v_gene: TRBV7-2

CDR3nt: TGTGCCATCAGTGGACTAGCGGGATCAAGTGAGCAGTTCTTC
CDR3aa: CAISGLAGSSEQFF
j_gene: TRBJ2-1
abundance: many
d_gene: TRBD2
v_gene: TRBV10-3

CDR3nt: TGCAGCGTTGAAGATAAGACAGGTTATTCCCCAGATACGCAGTATTTT
CDR3aa: CSVEDKTGYSPDTQYF
j_gene: TRBJ2-3
abundance: few
d_gene: -
v_gene: TRBV29-1

CDR3nt: TGCAGCGTTCAGAGAGGAGGGGAGGACTATGGCTACACCTTC
CDR3aa: CSVQRGGEDYGYTF
j_gene: TRBJ1-2
abundance: few
d_gene: -
v_gene: TRBV29-1

CDR3nt: TGCAGCGTTTATCCGGGACGGAATTCCTACGAGCAGTACTTC
CDR3aa: CSVYPGRNSYEQYF
j_gene: TRBJ2-7
abundance: -
d_gene: -
v_gene: TRBV29-1

CDR3nt: TGTGCCAGCCCCGCGTCTGCGTACTTC
CDR3aa: CASPASAYF
j_gene: TRBJ2-7
abundance: few
d_gene: -
v_gene: TRBV9

CDR3nt: TGCGCCAGCAAATCTCAGGCCGAAGCTAACTATGGCTACACCTTC
CDR3aa: CASKSQAEANYGYTF
j_gene: TRBJ1-2
abundance: -
d_gene: -
v_gene: TRBV4-1

CDR3nt: TGTGCCAGCAGCCAAGAAAGGGGACACACTCGAGATGAGCAGTTCTTC
CDR3aa: CASSQERGHTRDEQFF
j_gene: TRBJ2-1
abundance: few
d_gene: -
v_gene: TRBV3-1

CDR3nt: TGCAGCGCTGATGGGTACGAGCAGTACTTC
CDR3aa: CSADGYEQYF
j_gene: TRBJ2-7
abundance: few
d_gene: -
v_gene: TRBV20-1

CDR3nt: TGTGCCAGCAGTGAAACAGGGGGCGGTGAAGCTTTCTTT
CDR3aa: CASSETGGGEAFF
j_gene: TRBJ1-1
abundance: few
d_gene: TRBD1
v_gene: TRBV2

CDR3nt: TGTGCCAGCAGCTTATTGAGGGCAATCCCAGATACGCAGTATTTT
CDR3aa: CASSLLRAIPDTQYF
j_gene: TRBJ2-3
abundance: -
d_gene: -
v_gene: TRBV11-2

CDR3nt: TGTGCCAGCAGCACTGGGACAGGGACAATTTACGAGCAGTACTTC
CDR3aa: CASSTGTGTIYEQYF
j_gene: TRBJ2-7
abundance: -
d_gene: TRBD1
v_gene: TRBV11-2

CDR3nt: TGTGCCAGCAGAGCCGGGACGGGAGTATACGAGCAGTACTTC
CDR3aa: CASRAGTGVYEQYF
j_gene: TRBJ2-7
abundance: few
d_gene: -
v_gene: TRBV12-3/TRBV12-4

CDR3nt: TGTGCCAGCAGCCAGAATTCACCCCTCCACTTT
CDR3aa: CASSQNSPLHF
j_gene: TRBJ1-6
abundance: -
d_gene: -
v_gene: TRBV6-5

CDR3nt: TGTGCCAGCACCCACGGAGGGCGGGTGTATTTT
CDR3aa: CASTHGGRVYF
j_gene: TRBJ2-3
abundance: few
d_gene: -
v_gene: TRBV12-3/TRBV12-4

CDR3nt: TGCGCCAGCAGCGCGCACCCTAGCACAGATACGCAGTATTTT
CDR3aa: CASSAHPSTDTQYF
j_gene: TRBJ2-3
abundance: few
d_gene: -
v_gene: TRBV5-1

CDR3nt: TGTGCCAGCAGCCCAACCCCCTTGGCCGACAATGAGCAGTTCTTC
CDR3aa: CASSPTPLADNEQFF
j_gene: TRBJ2-1
abundance: -
d_gene: -
v_gene: TRBV9

CDR3nt: TGCGCCAGCAGCCAAGATGGACTATATGAGCAGTTCTTC
CDR3aa: CASSQDGLYEQFF
j_gene: TRBJ2-1
abundance: many
d_gene: -
v_gene: TRBV4-1

CDR3nt: TGTGCCTGGAGTGTACTAGGTAATGAGCAGTTCTTC
CDR3aa: CAWSVLGNEQFF
j_gene: TRBJ2-1
abundance: -
d_gene: -
v_gene: TRBV30

CDR3nt: TGCAGTGCGAAAATGGAGGGAGGCAATCAGCCCCAGCATTTT
CDR3aa: CSAKMEGGNQPQHF
j_gene: TRBJ1-5
abundance: -
d_gene: -
v_gene: TRBV20-1

CDR3nt: TGTGCCAGCAGTTACTCGAGGGACAGGGGGGAAGTGAACACTGAAGCTTTCTTT
CDR3aa: CASSYSRDRGEVNTEAFF
j_gene: TRBJ1-1
abundance: few
d_gene: TRBD1
v_gene: TRBV6-5

CDR3nt: TGCAGCGTCTTTAACGGGGGTGCCTATGGCTACACCTTC
CDR3aa: CSVFNGGAYGYTF
j_gene: TRBJ1-2
abundance: few
d_gene: -
v_gene: TRBV29-1

CDR3nt: TGTGCCAGCAGCTGGGGCCCGCAGTACGAGCAGTACTTC
CDR3aa: CASSWGPQYEQYF
j_gene: TRBJ2-7
abundance: -
d_gene: -
v_gene: TRBV27

CDR3nt: TGTGCCAGCAGCAAGCGGGTGGGTGGGCCAGAGACCCAGTACTTC
CDR3aa: CASSKRVGGPETQYF
j_gene: TRBJ2-5
abundance: -
d_gene: -
v_gene: TRBV12-3/TRBV12-4

CDR3nt: TGTGCCAGCAGTTACGGCAGCTTGAACACTGAAGCTTTCTTT
CDR3aa: CASSYGSLNTEAFF
j_gene: TRBJ1-1
abundance: -
d_gene: -
v_gene: TRBV6-5

CDR3nt: TGTGCCAGCAGTTTTGCGGGACCAAACTACGAGCAGTACTTC
CDR3aa: CASSFAGPNYEQYF
j_gene: TRBJ2-7
abundance: -
d_gene: -
v_gene: TRBV27

CDR3nt: TGTGCCAGCAGCAATCTTGCTGAAGCTTTCTTT
CDR3aa: CASSNLAEAFF
j_gene: TRBJ1-1
abundance: few
d_gene: -
v_gene: TRBV21-1

CDR3nt: TGTGCCAGCAGCGCAACCGGGACAGGCTTTGGAAACACCATATATTTT
CDR3aa: CASSATGTGFGNTIYF
j_gene: TRBJ1-3
abundance: -
d_gene: TRBD1
v_gene: TRBV9

CDR3nt: TGTGCCAGCAGAGCTCCGGGACAGGGGTGGTTAGGCACAGATACGCAGTATTTT
CDR3aa: CASRAPGQGWLGTDTQYF
j_gene: TRBJ2-3
abundance: -
d_gene: TRBD1
v_gene: TRBV2

CDR3nt: TGTGCCAGCAGTTGGCAGAACTCCTACGAGCAGTACTTC
CDR3aa: CASSWQNSYEQYF
j_gene: TRBJ2-7
abundance: -
d_gene: -
v_gene: TRBV6-5

CDR3nt: TGTGCCAGCAGTTCCCGACTAGCGGGAGCTGGGGAGCAGTACTTC
CDR3aa: CASSSRLAGAGEQYF
j_gene: TRBJ2-7
abundance: few
d_gene: TRBD2
v_gene: TRBV12-3/TRBV12-4

CDR3nt: TGCGCCAGCAGCCAGGGACAGTTAGAATACGAGCAGTACTTC
CDR3aa: CASSQGQLEYEQYF
j_gene: TRBJ2-7
abundance: many
d_gene: TRBD1
v_gene: TRBV4-1

CDR3nt: TGTGCCAGCAGTTACTCCATGGCGGGGGGACCCCATACGCAGTATTTT
CDR3aa: CASSYSMAGGPHTQYF
j_gene: TRBJ2-3
abundance: -
d_gene: TRBD2
v_gene: TRBV6-5

CDR3nt: TGTGCCAGCAGCTTAGCGGGACTAGCTAGCATTCAGTACTTC
CDR3aa: CASSLAGLASIQYF
j_gene: TRBJ2-4
abundance: few
d_gene: TRBD2
v_gene: TRBV11-3

CDR3nt: TGTGCCAGCAGCTTAGATCCGGGGAGGGCCTACGAGCAGTACTTC
CDR3aa: CASSLDPGRAYEQYF
j_gene: TRBJ2-7
abundance: few
d_gene: TRBD2
v_gene: TRBV11-2

CDR3nt: TGTGCCAGCAGTTTTCGCGTCGAAGGGACTAGCGGATACAATGAGCAGTTCTTC
CDR3aa: CASSFRVEGTSGYNEQFF
j_gene: TRBJ2-1
abundance: -
d_gene: TRBD2
v_gene: TRBV12-3/TRBV12-4

CDR3nt: TGTGCCAGCAGTTTGGGCTCTTGGGGCAATGAGCAGTTCTTC
CDR3aa: CASSLGSWGNEQFF
j_gene: TRBJ2-1
abundance: -
d_gene: -
v_gene: TRBV27

CDR3nt: TGTGCCAGCAAAAGACTAGCAGACGTGGGAGATACGCAGTATTTT
CDR3aa: CASKRLADVGDTQYF
j_gene: TRBJ2-3
abundance: -
d_gene: TRBD2
v_gene: TRBV11-2

CDR3nt: TGTGCCCGCTGTTTTGGAGATAGCGGGGGTCCCAGCACAGATACGCAGTATTTT
CDR3aa: CARCFGDSGGPSTDTQYF
j_gene: TRBJ2-3
abundance: -
d_gene: TRBD2
v_gene: TRBV12-3/TRBV12-4

CDR3nt: TGTGCCAGCAGTTTTAGCGGGAACTCCTACGAGCAGTACTTC
CDR3aa: CASSFSGNSYEQYF
j_gene: TRBJ2-7
abundance: few
d_gene: TRBD2
v_gene: TRBV27

CDR3nt: TGTGCCAGCAGCTACCCCCTAGCGGGAGAGGGTTTGAGCACAGATACGCAGTATTTT
CDR3aa: CASSYPLAGEGLSTDTQYF
j_gene: TRBJ2-3
abundance: few
d_gene: TRBD2
v_gene: TRBV11-1

CDR3nt: TGTGCCAGCAGCCCCTACGCCGGCTCCTACGAGCAGTACTTC
CDR3aa: CASSPYAGSYEQYF
j_gene: TRBJ2-7
abundance: -
d_gene: -
v_gene: TRBV13

CDR3nt: TGTGCCAGCGGATCCCCCGTGGGGAGGCCGACGAATGAGCAGTTCTTC
CDR3aa: CASGSPVGRPTNEQFF
j_gene: TRBJ2-1
abundance: -
d_gene: -
v_gene: TRBV7-9

CDR3nt: TGTGCCAGCAGCTTAAGACAGGGGGTTACCGCAAACACTGAAGCTTTCTTT
CDR3aa: CASSLRQGVTANTEAFF
j_gene: TRBJ1-1
abundance: -
d_gene: TRBD1
v_gene: TRBV7-8

CDR3nt: TGTGCCAGCAGTACTCAGACTAGCGGGAGGGCCGAACGGTCCTACAATGAGCAGTTCTTC
CDR3aa: CASSTQTSGRAERSYNEQFF
j_gene: TRBJ2-1
abundance: few
d_gene: TRBD2
v_gene: TRBV2

CDR3nt: TGTGCCAGCAGTGCCTCGACAGGGTTCCGGAATCAGCCCCAGCATTTT
CDR3aa: CASSASTGFRNQPQHF
j_gene: TRBJ1-5
abundance: -
d_gene: TRBD1
v_gene: TRBV28

CDR3nt: TGTGCCAGCAGCAAAGTAGCGGTAATCTCCTACAATGAGCAGTTCTTC
CDR3aa: CASSKVAVISYNEQFF
j_gene: TRBJ2-1
abundance: few
d_gene: -
v_gene: TRBV11-1

CDR3nt: TGCGCCAGCAGCCAAGTCGGTCTCCGCTCCTACGAGCAGTACTTC
CDR3aa: CASSQVGLRSYEQYF
j_gene: TRBJ2-7
abundance: few
d_gene: -
v_gene: TRBV4-1

CDR3nt: TGTGCCAGCAGACCGAGGGGGAACACTGAAGCTTTCTTT
CDR3aa: CASRPRGNTEAFF
j_gene: TRBJ1-1
abundance: -
d_gene: -
v_gene: TRBV6-1